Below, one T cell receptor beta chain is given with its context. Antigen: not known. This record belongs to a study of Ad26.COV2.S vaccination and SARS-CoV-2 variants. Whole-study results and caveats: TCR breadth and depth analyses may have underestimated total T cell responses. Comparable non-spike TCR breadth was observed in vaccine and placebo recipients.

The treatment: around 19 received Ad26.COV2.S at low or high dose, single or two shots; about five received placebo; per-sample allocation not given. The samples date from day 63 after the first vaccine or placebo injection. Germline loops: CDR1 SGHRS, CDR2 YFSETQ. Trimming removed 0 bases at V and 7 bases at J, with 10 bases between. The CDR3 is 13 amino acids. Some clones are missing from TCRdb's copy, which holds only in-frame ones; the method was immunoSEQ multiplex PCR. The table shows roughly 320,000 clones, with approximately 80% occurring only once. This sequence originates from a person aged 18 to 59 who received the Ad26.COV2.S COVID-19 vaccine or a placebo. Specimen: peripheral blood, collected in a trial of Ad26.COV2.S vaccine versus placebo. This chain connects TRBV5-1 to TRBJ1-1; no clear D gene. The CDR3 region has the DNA TGCGCCAGCAGCTTGGGACCAGGCAGTGAAGCTTTCTTT. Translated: CASSLGPGSEAFF.